Shown below are 15 T cell receptor beta chains from a single sample sequenced in a study of cytomegalovirus exposure and HLA in healthy donors. Some clones are missing from TCRdb's copy, which holds only in-frame ones; the method was immunoSEQ multiplex PCR. The table lists more than 200,000 clones, approximately 84% of them singletons. Sequences were obtained from PBMCs. These receptors all stem from a man aged 18 to 30 in good health and CMV-seropositive.

The V and J genes are TRBV28 and TRBJ2-7; TRBD1 agrees at 8 bases. Germline assignment: CDR1 MDHEN and CDR2 SYDVKM. V lost 6 bases, J lost 2 bases, and 12 bases stayed unmatched. There are 16 residues in the CDR3. The CDR3 sequence: CASRPRQGSLAYEQYF. DNA of the CDR3: TGTGCCAGCAGACCACGACAGGGGAGCCTTGCCTACGAGCAGTACTTC.

The chain couples TRBV9 to TRBJ2-6, with 10 positions matching TRBD2. The CDR3 is 19 amino acids. Germline assignment: CDR1 SGDLS and CDR2 YYNGEE. Trimming cost V 0 bases and J 0 bases; bases outside gene matches: 6. The CDR3 spells CASSVVGLAGDSGANVLTF. Written as DNA, the CDR3 is TGTGCCAGCAGCGTAGTAGGGCTAGCGGGGGACTCTGGGGCCAACGTCCTGACTTTC. Full variable domain (remainder filled in from reference TRBV9 and TRBJ2-6): DSGVTQTPKHLITATGQRVTLRCSPRSGDLSVYWYQQSLDQGLQFLIQYYNGEERAKGNILERFSAQQFPDLHSELNLSSLELGDSALYFCASSVVGLAGDSGANVLTFGAGSRLTVL.

This rearrangement joins TRBV6-5 to TRBJ2-7; 13 bases agree with TRBD2. The CDR3 loop spans 15 amino acids. CDR1 and CDR2 from the germline V gene are MNHEY and SVGAGI. The J segment lost 6 bases and the V segment lost 5 bases, leaving 7 bases of the junction unmatched. The CDR3 sequence is CASSPGTSGKGEQYF. CDR3 DNA: TGTGCCAGCAGTCCCGGGACTAGCGGGAAGGGCGAGCAGTACTTC.

This clone was counted only a few times. The CDR3 nucleotides read TGTGCCAGCAGCTTGCTAGGTGGGTCCTCCTACGAGCAGTACTTC. It codes for CASSLLGGSSYEQYF. J is TRBJ2-7 and V is TRBV5-4; D is unclear. This CDR3 contains 15 residues. Germline V gene sequence: CDR1 SGHNT, CDR2 YYREEE (reference sequence). V was cut by 1 base and J by 0 bases, with 11 bases left in between.

A few counts support this clone. The CDR3 sequence is CASSHGTGGPNQPQHF. The CDR3 coding sequence is TGTGCCAGCTCACATGGAACGGGGGGTCCCAATCAGCCCCAGCATTTT. V is TRBV18 and J is TRBJ1-5, with D possibly matching TRBD1 (5 bases). The germline gives CDR1 KGHSH, CDR2 LQKENI. The CDR3 is made up of 16 amino acids. V lost 4 bases and J lost 3, with 16 bases in between.

This clone was picked up one time. The chain combines TRBV7-9 with TRBJ1-2; D is unclear. This CDR3 contains 14 residues. Trimming took off 4 bases at V and 4 bases at J, with 13 bases between the two ends. CDR1 and CDR2 (germline): SEHNR, FQNEAQ (reference sequence). The CDR3 bases are TGTGCCAGCAGCTCAGAAACACCGGTCTATGGCTACACCTTC. Its protein product is CASSSETPVYGYTF. The full variable domain, in which reference TRBV7-9 and TRBJ1-2 provide the parts outside the CDR3, is DTGVSQNPRHKITKRGQNVTFRCDPISEHNRLYWYRQTLGQGPEFLTYFQNEAQLEKSRLLSDRFSAERPKGSFSTLEIQRTEQGDSAMYLCASSSETPVYGYTFGSGTRLTVV.

The chain carries TRBV2 and TRBJ1-1, with D possibly matching TRBD1 (6 bases). This CDR3 spans 14 amino acids. The ends were cut back, 6 bases at V and 2 bases at J, with 13 bases in the middle. The germline CDR1 and CDR2 sequences are SNHLY and FYNNEI. The DNA of the CDR3 is TGTGCCAGCAGCGAATACAGGGTAAACACTGAAGCTTTCTTT. Its translation: CASSEYRVNTEAFF.

The chain is built from TRBV30 and TRBJ2-1; tentative D call: TRBD2 (5 bases). V was cut by 5 bases and J by 5 bases, with 22 bases left in between. Germline V CDR1 and CDR2: GTSNPN, SVGIG (reference sequence). The CDR3 length is 16 residues. CDR3 bases: TGTGCCTGGGGACCACTCGGACTGGAGGCGGACAATGAGCAGTTCTTC. Encoded protein: CAWGPLGLEADNEQFF. The full variable domain, completed using reference TRBV30 and TRBJ2-1, is SQTIHQWPATLVQPVGSPLSLECTVEGTSNPNLYWYRQAAGRGLQLLFYSVGIGQISSEVPQNLSASRPQDRQFILSSKKLLLSDSGFYLCAWGPLGLEADNEQFFGPGTRLTVL.

The V and J genes are TRBV13 and TRBJ1-2; D unclear. Germline V gene sequence: CDR1 PRHDT, CDR2 FYEKMQ (reference sequence). The ends were cut back, 1 base at V and 0 bases at J, with 9 bases in the middle. The length of the CDR3 is 15 residues. The CDR3 DNA sequence: TGTGCCAGCAGCTTAGTAGACGGAACTAACTATGGCTACACCTTC. Translation gives CASSLVDGTNYGYTF.

The chain has TRBV18 and TRBJ2-7; D gene unclear. V was shortened by 3 bases and J by 0 bases, with 9 bases between the two germline ends. The CDR3 is 14 amino acids. Per the germline V gene, CDR1 is KGHSH and CDR2 is LQKENI. CDR3 residues: CASSPVQGSYEQYF. Written as DNA, the CDR3 is TGTGCCAGCTCACCGGTGCAAGGCTCCTACGAGCAGTACTTC.

The chain recombines TRBV5-1 with TRBJ2-5; the D is unclear. Germline CDR1 reads SGHRS; CDR2 reads YFSETQ. The CDR3 sequence is 14 residues long. Trimming left V 0 bases short and J 2 bases short, with 8 bases between. The CDR3 DNA is TGCGCCAGCAGCTTGGAGACCGCTCAAGAGACCCAGTACTTC. It specifies CASSLETAQETQYF.

The chain recombines TRBV29-1 with TRBJ1-1; D might be TRBD1 (6 bases). V dropped 6 bases and J dropped 0 bases, with 17 bases sitting between them. CDR1 SQVTM and CDR2 ANQGSEA come from the germline V gene. The CDR3 loop spans 15 amino acids. The CDR3 DNA sequence: TGCAGCGTGAGGACAGCCCTAACCATGAACACTGAAGCTTTCTTT. Translation gives CSVRTALTMNTEAFF.

This clone was recorded once. J is TRBJ1-1 and V is TRBV6-5, with D tentatively TRBD1 (5 bases). Germline V gives CDR1 MNHEY, CDR2 SVGAGI. V gave up 6 bases and J gave up 2 bases, with 13 bases separating them. This CDR3 comprises 14 residues. CDR3 coding DNA: TGTGCCAGCAGCCCAGGGCAGGTTAACACTGAAGCTTTCTTT. Its translation: CASSPGQVNTEAFF.

The chain carries TRBV9 and TRBJ2-2; D is undetermined. The CDR3 contains 17 residues. V lost 5 bases, J lost 2 bases, and 19 bases lay in between. CDR1 is SGDLS, CDR2 YYNGEE, per germline. CDR3 DNA sequence: TGTGCCAGCAGGGCGGACGATGTACAGACAAACACCGGGGAGCTGTTTTTT. Translation gives CASRADDVQTNTGELFF.

The chain recombines TRBV5-4 with TRBJ2-3, with 9 bases lining up with TRBD1. The CDR3 is 15 residues long. The germline V gene has CDR1 SGHNT and CDR2 YYREEE (reference sequence). V lost 4 bases and J lost 4; bases outside the gene matches: 7. In DNA form, the CDR3 reads TGTGCCAGCAGCACGAGGGACAGGGCGGCAGATACGCAGTATTTT. This encodes CASSTRDRAADTQYF.